Listed below are T cell receptor beta chains from one sample, sequenced in a study of T cell changes during pregnancy in multiple sclerosis. Clones were read by immunoSEQ multiplex PCR, and TCRdb kept only the in-frame ones, dropping some. Of tens of thousands of clones listed, roughly nine tenths were seen once; the top ten hold 0.86%. The sample in question was peripheral blood, obtained in the second trimester of pregnancy. All receptors derive from a female donor with multiple sclerosis, enrolled in a pregnancy study. CDR3s include the opening cysteine and the closing phenylalanine or tryptophan. The order of the fields is V gene, D gene, J gene, CDR3 protein, CDR3 DNA. A D gene is named only where the DNA matches it firmly.

>TRBV6-5|NA|TRBJ2-7
CASSYSRGSRGAEQYF
TGTGCCAGCAGTTACTCCAGGGGATCCCGGGGGGCCGAGCAGTACTTC
>TRBV16|NA|TRBJ1-3
CASSQSYSSGNTIYF
TGTGCCAGCAGCCAATCGTACAGTTCTGGAAACACCATATATTTT
>TRBV11-2|TRBD2|TRBJ2-1
CASSPRLAGDNEQFF
TGTGCCAGCAGCCCCCGGCTAGCGGGGGACAATGAGCAGTTCTTC
>TRBV7-2|TRBD2|TRBJ2-3
CASSYLAGGTDTQYF
TGTGCCAGCAGCTACCTAGCGGGGGGAACAGATACGCAGTATTTT
>TRBV5-4|TRBD1|TRBJ1-2
CASSQDRVYGYTF
TGTGCCAGCAGCCAGGACAGGGTCTATGGCTACACCTTC
>TRBV4-2|NA|TRBJ1-3
CASSQEWQGGNTIYF
TGTGCCAGCAGCCAAGAATGGCAGGGGGGAAACACCATATATTTT
>TRBV5-1|NA|TRBJ1-1
CASSLEGARNTEAFF
TGCGCCAGCAGCTTGGAAGGGGCCAGGAACACTGAAGCTTTCTTT
>TRBV13|TRBD2|TRBJ2-3
CASSPGPGTSGVYTQYF
TGTGCCAGCAGTCCCGGTCCCGGGACTAGCGGGGTATATACGCAGTATTTT
>TRBV15|TRBD2|TRBJ2-3
CATSRDPGVGTSGGTDTQYF
TGTGCCACCAGCAGAGATCCCGGGGTAGGGACTAGCGGGGGGACAGATACGCAGTATTTT
>TRBV30|TRBD1|TRBJ1-6
CAWRPGQGYNSPLHF
TGTGCCTGGAGACCCGGACAGGGATATAATTCACCCCTCCACTTT
>TRBV28|TRBD2|TRBJ2-3
CASSLLVAGGPVTDTQYF
TGTGCCAGCAGTTTATTGGTAGCGGGGGGGCCGGTCACAGATACGCAGTATTTT
>TRBV7-2|NA|TRBJ1-1
CASRGAGGMNTEAFF
TGTGCCAGCCGAGGGGCGGGGGGTATGAACACTGAAGCTTTCTTT
>TRBV18|NA|TRBJ1-1
CASSPPGGGAMNTEAFF
TGTGCCAGCTCACCCCCCGGGGGGGGCGCCATGAACACTGAAGCTTTCTTT
>TRBV30|NA|TRBJ2-5
CAWEGGGPRETQYF
TGTGCCTGGGAGGGGGGGGGACCCCGCGAGACCCAGTACTTC
>TRBV7-2|TRBD1|TRBJ2-5
CASSSATGQETQYF
TGTGCCAGCAGCTCGGCGACAGGGCAAGAGACCCAGTACTTC
>TRBV4-3|NA|TRBJ2-6
CASSQEIILSSGANVLTF
TGCGCCAGCAGCCAAGAAATAATCCTCTCCTCTGGGGCCAACGTCCTGACTTTC
>TRBV2|TRBD1|TRBJ1-1
CASSDGVGQAAFF
TGTGCCAGCAGTGATGGGGTGGGACAGGCCGCTTTCTTT